This TCR beta chain is drawn from a study of T cell repertoires in cytomegalovirus infection. Study summary: Public TCR beta signatures provided an indication of both CMV infection and a matching HLA type. General study findings and limits: HLA-C-restricted TCR beta clonotypes specific for CMV led the ex vivo response. Cumulative public TCR beta family frequency identified carriers of CMV plus the relevant HLA.

This clonotype was seen many times. Its target is not known. From the reads, TCRdb called clonotypes with MiXCR, one entry per CDR3 protein. The sample shows about 260,000 distinct CDR3 sequences, approximately 9.1% of them seen only once. Sequenced sample: PBMCs. The source of this sequence is a human donor in good health (CMV status not recorded). Some clones in this sample may be carry-over from other donors' samples.

CDR3 residues: CAAKVGGKADNEQFF. The CDR3 DNA follows: TGTGCCGCCAAAGTCGGTGGGAAGGCAGACAATGAGCAGTTCTTC. The chain combines TRBV6-2 or TRBV6-3 with TRBJ2-1; D is undetermined. Deletions cut 11 bases from V and 5 bases from J, with 22 bases between. Germline lookup yields CDR1 MNHEY and CDR2 SVGEGT. This CDR3 is 15 amino acids long.